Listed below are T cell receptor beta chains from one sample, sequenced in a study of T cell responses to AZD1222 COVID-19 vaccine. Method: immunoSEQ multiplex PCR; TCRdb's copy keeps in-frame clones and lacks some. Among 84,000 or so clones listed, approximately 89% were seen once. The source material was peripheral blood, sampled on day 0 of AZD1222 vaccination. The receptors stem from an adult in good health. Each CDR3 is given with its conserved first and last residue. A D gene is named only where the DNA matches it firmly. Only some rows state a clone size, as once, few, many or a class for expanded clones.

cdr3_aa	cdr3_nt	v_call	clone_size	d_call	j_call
CASSGQATGVNQPQHF	TGTGCCAGCAGCGGCCAGGCGACAGGGGTGAATCAGCCCCAGCATTTT	TRBV7-2	.	TRBD1	TRBJ1-5
CASRTATSGEGYTF	TGTGCCAGCAGAACGGCGACATCCGGAGAGGGCTACACCTTC	TRBV9	.	.	TRBJ1-2
CATSRAGARYSNQPQHF	TGTGCCACCAGCAGAGCGGGGGCGAGGTATAGCAATCAGCCCCAGCATTTT	TRBV15	.	.	TRBJ1-5
CASRRGGSINNEQFF	TGTGCCAGCAGACGAGGGGGTTCAATTAACAATGAGCAGTTCTTC	TRBV7-2	.	.	TRBJ2-1
CASSIAGSNQPQHF	TGTGCCAGTAGTATAGCCGGCAGCAATCAGCCCCAGCATTTT	TRBV19	.	.	TRBJ1-5
CASSYGTVNTGELFF	TGTGCCAGCAGTTACGGGACCGTTAACACCGGGGAGCTGTTTTTT	TRBV6-2/TRBV6-3	.	.	TRBJ2-2
CASSEGDTEAFF	TGTGCCAGCAGTGAAGGGGACACTGAAGCTTTCTTT	TRBV2	.	.	TRBJ1-1
CASSSATGGPYEQYF	TGCGCCAGCAGCTCCGCGACAGGGGGGCCCTACGAGCAGTACTTC	TRBV5-1	.	TRBD1	TRBJ2-7
CASSLERVGGTQYF	TGTGCCAGCAGCTTAGAGAGGGTAGGCGGGACACAGTACTTC	TRBV7-2	once	.	TRBJ2-7
CASSQAPGGYSYNEQFF	TGCGCCAGCAGCCAAGCGCCGGGGGGTTACTCCTACAATGAGCAGTTCTTC	TRBV4-3	.	TRBD2	TRBJ2-1
CASSTQGAYNEQFF	TGTGCCAGCAGTACCCAGGGGGCCTACAATGAGCAGTTCTTC	TRBV14	.	TRBD1	TRBJ2-1
CASSLQGHTGELFF	TGTGCCAGCAGTTTACAGGGCCACACCGGGGAGCTGTTTTTT	TRBV6-5	.	.	TRBJ2-2
CASSLGLAKNIQYF	TGTGCCAGCAGCTTAGGACTAGCGAAAAACATTCAGTACTTC	TRBV7-9	.	TRBD2	TRBJ2-4
CASSVEPSGVGSEQFF	TGTGCCAGCAGCGTAGAACCTAGCGGGGTAGGAAGTGAGCAGTTCTTC	TRBV9	.	TRBD2	TRBJ2-1
CASSIGQVEATDTQYF	TGTGCCAGCAGCATCGGACAGGTGGAGGCCACAGATACGCAGTATTTT	TRBV7-9	.	TRBD1	TRBJ2-3
CASSPGGSSSGNTIYF	TGTGCCAGCTCACCGGGAGGCTCTTCGTCTGGAAACACCATATATTTT	TRBV18	once	.	TRBJ1-3
CASTRSPTDTQYF	TGCGCCAGCACCAGGTCCCCAACCGATACGCAGTATTTT	TRBV5-1	.	.	TRBJ2-3
CASSTRPAGSVIDSPLHF	TGTGCCAGCAGTACACGCCCTGCAGGGTCCGTCATTGATTCACCCCTCCACTTT	TRBV27	.	.	TRBJ1-6
CASSVSAAKNSPLHF	TGTGCCAGCAGCGTATCCGCAGCAAAGAATTCACCCCTCCACTTT	TRBV9	.	.	TRBJ1-6
CASSLPALLGTQYF	TGTGCCAGCAGCTTACCAGCCTTGTTGGGGACCCAGTACTTC	TRBV11-2	.	.	TRBJ2-5
CASSRAEGLANEQFF	TGTGCCAGCAGCCGGGCGGAGGGCCTAGCGAATGAGCAGTTCTTC	TRBV14	.	.	TRBJ2-1
CASRGGGGYEQYF	TGTGCCAGCAGAGGAGGGGGAGGCTACGAGCAGTACTTC	TRBV28	.	.	TRBJ2-7
CASSPQAPSGSSYEQYF	TGTGCCAGCTCACCACAGGCGCCTAGCGGGAGCAGTTACGAGCAGTACTTC	TRBV18	once	TRBD2	TRBJ2-7
CASRDRMNAMNTEAFF	TGTGCCAGCAGGGACAGAATGAACGCGATGAACACTGAAGCTTTCTTT	TRBV5-5	.	.	TRBJ1-1
CASSHLGGDSNQPQHF	TGTGCCAGCAGCCACCTTGGCGGTGATAGCAATCAGCCCCAGCATTTT	TRBV5-5	once	.	TRBJ1-5
CASSQPGTGGRLGYTF	TGCGCCAGCAGCCAACCCGGGACAGGGGGCCGATTAGGCTACACCTTC	TRBV4-3	.	TRBD1	TRBJ1-2
CATSGEENNEQFF	TGTGCCACAAGCGGGGAGGAAAACAATGAGCAGTTCTTC	TRBV10-3	.	TRBD2	TRBJ2-1
CASSLDPRSSGNTIYF	TGTGCCAGCAGCTTGGATCCCAGAAGCTCTGGAAACACCATATATTTT	TRBV5-4	few	.	TRBJ1-3
CASSQVTGATEAFF	TGTGCCAGCAGCCAAGTCACGGGGGCGACTGAAGCTTTCTTT	TRBV3-1/TRBV3-2	.	.	TRBJ1-1
CASSFSPTTYGYTF	TGTGCCAGCAGTTTTAGTCCGACGACCTATGGCTACACCTTC	TRBV27	once	.	TRBJ1-2
CASSVDRPQPQHF	TGCGCCAGCAGCGTCGACAGGCCTCAGCCCCAGCATTTT	TRBV10-2	.	.	TRBJ1-5
CASSYGGADTEAFF	TGTGCCAGCAGTTACGGGGGCGCGGACACTGAAGCTTTCTTT	TRBV6-6	.	.	TRBJ1-1
CASSLAGGSYEQYF	TGTGCCAGCAGCTTAGCGGGAGGCTCCTACGAGCAGTACTTC	TRBV7-9	.	.	TRBJ2-7
CASSYSTGGGNEKLFF	TGTGCCAGCAGTTACTCGACGGGTGGGGGAAATGAAAAACTGTTTTTT	TRBV6-5	.	.	TRBJ1-4
CASSLYGTSGRRNEQFF	TGTGCCAGCAGCTTGTATGGGACTAGCGGGAGGAGGAATGAGCAGTTCTTC	TRBV5-6	.	TRBD2	TRBJ2-1
CASSFKTGLASAGELFF	TGTGCCAGCAGCTTCAAAACGGGACTAGCTTCCGCCGGGGAGCTGTTTTTT	TRBV5-6	.	TRBD2	TRBJ2-2
CASSSRGHTEAFF	TGTGCCAGCAGCTCAAGGGGGCACACTGAAGCTTTCTTT	TRBV27	.	TRBD1	TRBJ1-1
CASKNYEQETQYF	TGTGCCAGCAAGAACTACGAACAAGAGACCCAGTACTTC	TRBV3-1/TRBV3-2	once	.	TRBJ2-5
CASSPNPSGGVNNEQFF	TGCGCCAGCAGCCCAAACCCTTCAGGGGGCGTAAACAATGAGCAGTTCTTC	TRBV5-1	.	TRBD1	TRBJ2-1
CASSERQGLSGYTF	TGTGCCAGCAGTGAAAGACAGGGTTTATCGGGCTACACCTTC	TRBV2	.	TRBD1	TRBJ1-2
CASSLVRDRGHEQYF	TGTGCCAGCAGCTTAGTGCGGGACAGGGGACACGAGCAGTACTTC	TRBV7-8	.	TRBD1	TRBJ2-7
CASSEPRETILSYEQYF	TGTGCCAGCAGTGAACCCAGGGAAACTATATTATCCTACGAGCAGTACTTC	TRBV6-1	once	.	TRBJ2-7
CASRPDRSSYNSPLHF	TGTGCCAGCAGACCCGACCGAAGCTCCTATAATTCACCCCTCCACTTT	TRBV7-2	once	.	TRBJ1-6
CASSQERDTEQYF	TGCGCCAGCAGCCAGGAACGGGATACCGAGCAGTACTTC	TRBV4-3	.	.	TRBJ2-7
CASSQVQGQGYTF	TGTGCCAGCAGCCAAGTTCAGGGCCAGGGCTACACCTTC	TRBV3-1/TRBV3-2	.	.	TRBJ1-2
CASRLQVGNTEAFF	TGCGCCAGCAGGCTACAGGTAGGGAACACTGAAGCTTTCTTT	TRBV4-1	.	.	TRBJ1-1